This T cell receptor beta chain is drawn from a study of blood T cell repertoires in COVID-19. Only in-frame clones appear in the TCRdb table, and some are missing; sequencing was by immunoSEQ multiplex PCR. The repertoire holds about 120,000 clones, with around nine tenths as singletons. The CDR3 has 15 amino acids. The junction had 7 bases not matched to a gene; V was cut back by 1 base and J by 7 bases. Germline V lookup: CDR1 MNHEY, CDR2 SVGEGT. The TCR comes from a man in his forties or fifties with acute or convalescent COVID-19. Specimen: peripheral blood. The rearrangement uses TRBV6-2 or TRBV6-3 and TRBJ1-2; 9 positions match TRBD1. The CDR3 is CASSYFRTGEGGYTF. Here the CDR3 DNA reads TGTGCCAGCAGTTACTTCCGGACAGGGGAGGGTGGCTACACCTTC.